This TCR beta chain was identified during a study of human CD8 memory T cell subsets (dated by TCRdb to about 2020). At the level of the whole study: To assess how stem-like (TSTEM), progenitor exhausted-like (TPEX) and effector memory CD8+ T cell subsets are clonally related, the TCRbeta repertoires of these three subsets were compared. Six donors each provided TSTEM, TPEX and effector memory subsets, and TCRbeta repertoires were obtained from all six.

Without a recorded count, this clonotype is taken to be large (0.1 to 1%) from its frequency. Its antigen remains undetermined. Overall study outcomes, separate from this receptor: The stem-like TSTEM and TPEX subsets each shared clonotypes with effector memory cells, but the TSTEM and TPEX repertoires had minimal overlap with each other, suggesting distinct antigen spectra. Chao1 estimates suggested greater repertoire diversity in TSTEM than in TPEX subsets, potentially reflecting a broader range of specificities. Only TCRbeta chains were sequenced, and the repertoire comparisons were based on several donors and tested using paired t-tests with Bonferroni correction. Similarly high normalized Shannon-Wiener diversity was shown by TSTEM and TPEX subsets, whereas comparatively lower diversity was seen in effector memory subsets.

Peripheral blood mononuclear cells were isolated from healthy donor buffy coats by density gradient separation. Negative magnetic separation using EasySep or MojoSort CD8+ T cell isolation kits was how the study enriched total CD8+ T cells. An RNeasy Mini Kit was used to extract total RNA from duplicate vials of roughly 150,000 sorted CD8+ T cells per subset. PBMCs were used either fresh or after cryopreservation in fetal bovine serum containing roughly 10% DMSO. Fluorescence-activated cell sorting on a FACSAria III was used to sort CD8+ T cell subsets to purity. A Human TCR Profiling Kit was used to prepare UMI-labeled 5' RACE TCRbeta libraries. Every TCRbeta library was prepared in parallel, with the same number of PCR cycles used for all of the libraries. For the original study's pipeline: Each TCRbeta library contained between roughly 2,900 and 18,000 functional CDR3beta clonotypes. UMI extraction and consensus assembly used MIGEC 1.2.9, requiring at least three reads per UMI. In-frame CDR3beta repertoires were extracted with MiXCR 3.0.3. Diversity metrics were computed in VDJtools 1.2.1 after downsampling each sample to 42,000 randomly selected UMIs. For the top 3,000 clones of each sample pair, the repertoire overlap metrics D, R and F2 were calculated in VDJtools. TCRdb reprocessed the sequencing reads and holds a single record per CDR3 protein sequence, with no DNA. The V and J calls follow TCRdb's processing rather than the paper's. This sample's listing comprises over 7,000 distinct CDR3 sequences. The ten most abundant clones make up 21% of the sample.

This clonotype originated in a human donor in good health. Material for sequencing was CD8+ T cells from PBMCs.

The CDR3 protein is CASSPQGFGEAFF. The chain joins TRBV14 to TRBJ1-1; lacking DNA, the TRBD1 call made by TCRdb goes unchecked. The germline V gene yields SGHDN for CDR1 and FVKESK for CDR2. Including the terminal cysteine and phenylalanine, the CDR3 comprises 13 residues. The DNA sequence is not available.